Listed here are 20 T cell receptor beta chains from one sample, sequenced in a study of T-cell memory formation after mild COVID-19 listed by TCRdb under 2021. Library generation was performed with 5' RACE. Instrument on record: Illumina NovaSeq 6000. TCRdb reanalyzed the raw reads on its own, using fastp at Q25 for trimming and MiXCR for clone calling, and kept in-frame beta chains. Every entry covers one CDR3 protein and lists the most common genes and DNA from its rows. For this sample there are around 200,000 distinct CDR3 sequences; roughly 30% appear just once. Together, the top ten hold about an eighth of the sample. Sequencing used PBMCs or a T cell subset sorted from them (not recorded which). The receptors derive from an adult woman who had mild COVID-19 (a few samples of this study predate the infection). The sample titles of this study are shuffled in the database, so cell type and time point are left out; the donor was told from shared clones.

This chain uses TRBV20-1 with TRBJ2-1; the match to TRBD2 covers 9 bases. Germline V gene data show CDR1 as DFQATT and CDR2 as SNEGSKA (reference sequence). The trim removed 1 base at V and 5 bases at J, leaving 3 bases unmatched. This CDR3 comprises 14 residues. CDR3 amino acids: CSARGLAGHNEQFF. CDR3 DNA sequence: TGCAGTGCTAGAGGTCTAGCGGGACACAATGAGCAGTTCTTC.

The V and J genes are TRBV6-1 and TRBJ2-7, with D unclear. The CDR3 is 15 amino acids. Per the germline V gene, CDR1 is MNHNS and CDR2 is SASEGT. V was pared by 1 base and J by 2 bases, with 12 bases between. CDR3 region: CASSEGVSKTYEQYF. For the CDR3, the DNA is TGTGCCAGCAGTGAAGGGGTTTCGAAAACCTACGAGCAGTACTTC.

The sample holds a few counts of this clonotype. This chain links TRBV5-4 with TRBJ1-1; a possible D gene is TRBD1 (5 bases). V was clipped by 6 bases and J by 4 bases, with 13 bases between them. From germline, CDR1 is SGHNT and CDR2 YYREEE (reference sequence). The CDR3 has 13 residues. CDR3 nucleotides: TGTGCCAGCAACCTCCAGGGAGGCACTGAAGCTTTCTTT. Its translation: CASNLQGGTEAFF.

CDR3 DNA: TGCAGCGTTCCCGGGACTGCCCTTTCTGGCTACACCTTC. It encodes CSVPGTALSGYTF. This sequence joins TRBV29-1 and TRBJ1-2, with TRBD1 as a possible D gene (5 bases). The CDR3 loop spans 13 amino acids. Germline V gives CDR1 SQVTM, CDR2 ANQGSEA. Between the trimmed V and J ends, which lost 5 bases and 7 bases, there was a span of 17 bases. The full variable domain, in which reference TRBV29-1 and TRBJ1-2 provide the parts outside the CDR3, is SAVISQKPSRDICQRGTSLTIQCQVDSQVTMMFWYRQQPGQSLTLIATANQGSEATYESGFVIDKFPISRPNLTFSTLTVSNMSPEDSSIYLCSVPGTALSGYTFGSGTRLTVV.

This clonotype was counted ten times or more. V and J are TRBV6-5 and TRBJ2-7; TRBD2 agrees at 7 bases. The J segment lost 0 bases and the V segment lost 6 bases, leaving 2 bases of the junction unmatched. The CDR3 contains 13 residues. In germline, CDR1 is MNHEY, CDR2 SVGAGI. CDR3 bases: TGTGCCAGCAGCCGGACTAGCTCCTACGAGCAGTACTTC. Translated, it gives CASSRTSSYEQYF.

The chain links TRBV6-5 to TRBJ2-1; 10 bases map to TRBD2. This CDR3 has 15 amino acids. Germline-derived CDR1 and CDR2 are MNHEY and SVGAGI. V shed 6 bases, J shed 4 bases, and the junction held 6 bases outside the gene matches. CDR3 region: CASSPPLAGYNEQFF. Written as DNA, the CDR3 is TGTGCCAGCAGCCCTCCACTAGCGGGATACAATGAGCAGTTCTTC.

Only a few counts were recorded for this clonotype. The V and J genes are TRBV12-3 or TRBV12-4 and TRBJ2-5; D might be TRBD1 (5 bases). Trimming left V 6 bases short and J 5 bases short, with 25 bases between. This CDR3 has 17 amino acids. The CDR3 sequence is CASSQNEPWGAGETQYF. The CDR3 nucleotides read TGTGCCAGCAGCCAGAACGAACCGTGGGGCGCTGGGGAGACCCAGTACTTC.

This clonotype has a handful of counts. For the CDR3, the DNA is TGTGCCAGCAGTCGACAGGGGTATAGCAATCAGCCCCAGCATTTT. Its translation is CASSRQGYSNQPQHF. The V gene is TRBV6-2 or TRBV6-3, the J gene TRBJ1-5; 8 bases fit TRBD1. Trimming removed 5 bases from V and 0 bases from J; junction bases left unmatched: 3. The CDR3 is made up of 15 amino acids. Germline V gene lookup returns CDR1 MNHEY and CDR2 SVGEGT.

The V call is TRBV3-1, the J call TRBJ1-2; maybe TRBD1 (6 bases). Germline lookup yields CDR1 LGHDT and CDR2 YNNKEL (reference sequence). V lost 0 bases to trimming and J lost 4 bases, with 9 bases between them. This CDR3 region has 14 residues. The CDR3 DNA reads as TGTGCCAGCAGCCAAGAAGACAGGTTCTATGGCTACACCTTC. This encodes CASSQEDRFYGYTF. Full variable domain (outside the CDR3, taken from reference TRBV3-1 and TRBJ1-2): DTAVSQTPKYLVTQMGNDKSIKCEQNLGHDTMYWYKQDSKKFLKIMFSYNNKELIINETVPNRFSPKSPDKAHLNLHINSLELGDSAVYFCASSQEDRFYGYTFGSGTRLTVV.

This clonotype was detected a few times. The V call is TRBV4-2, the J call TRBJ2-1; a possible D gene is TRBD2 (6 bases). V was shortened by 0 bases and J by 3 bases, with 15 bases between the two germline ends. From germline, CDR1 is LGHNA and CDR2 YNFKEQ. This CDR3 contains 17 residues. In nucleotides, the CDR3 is TGTGCCAGCAGCCAAGACTGGAGCGCCGGGGGCTACAATGAGCAGTTCTTC. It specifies CASSQDWSAGGYNEQFF.

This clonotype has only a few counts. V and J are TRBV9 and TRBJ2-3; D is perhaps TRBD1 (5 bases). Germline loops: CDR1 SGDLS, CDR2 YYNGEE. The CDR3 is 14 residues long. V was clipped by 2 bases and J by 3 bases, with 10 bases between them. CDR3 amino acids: CASSVVGATDTQYF. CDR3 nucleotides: TGTGCCAGCAGCGTGGTAGGGGCAACAGATACGCAGTATTTT.

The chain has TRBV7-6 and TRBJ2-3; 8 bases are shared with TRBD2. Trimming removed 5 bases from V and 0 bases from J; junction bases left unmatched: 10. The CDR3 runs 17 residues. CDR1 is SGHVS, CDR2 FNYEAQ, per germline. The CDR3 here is CASSLLTSGTSTDTQYF. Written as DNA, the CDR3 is TGTGCCAGCAGCCTACTCACTAGCGGAACTAGCACAGATACGCAGTATTTT.

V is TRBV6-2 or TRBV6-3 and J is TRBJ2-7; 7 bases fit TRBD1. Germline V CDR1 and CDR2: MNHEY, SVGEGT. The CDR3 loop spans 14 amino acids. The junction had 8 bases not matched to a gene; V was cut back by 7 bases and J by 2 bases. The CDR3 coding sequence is TGTGCCAGCAATAAGGGGGCGAGGGCCTACGAGCAGTACTTC. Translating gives CASNKGARAYEQYF.

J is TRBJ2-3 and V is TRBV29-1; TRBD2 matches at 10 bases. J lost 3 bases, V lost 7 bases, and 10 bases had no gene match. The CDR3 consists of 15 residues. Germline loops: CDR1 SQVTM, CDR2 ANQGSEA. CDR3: CSGGLAGGRTDTQYF. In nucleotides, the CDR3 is TGCAGCGGAGGGTTAGCGGGAGGTAGGACAGATACGCAGTATTTT.

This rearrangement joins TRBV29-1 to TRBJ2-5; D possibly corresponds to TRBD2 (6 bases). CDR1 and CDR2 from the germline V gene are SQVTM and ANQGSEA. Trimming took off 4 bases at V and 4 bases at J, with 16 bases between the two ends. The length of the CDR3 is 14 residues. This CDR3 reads CSVAAPSVPETQYF. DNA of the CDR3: TGCAGCGTTGCAGCACCTAGCGTCCCAGAGACCCAGTACTTC.

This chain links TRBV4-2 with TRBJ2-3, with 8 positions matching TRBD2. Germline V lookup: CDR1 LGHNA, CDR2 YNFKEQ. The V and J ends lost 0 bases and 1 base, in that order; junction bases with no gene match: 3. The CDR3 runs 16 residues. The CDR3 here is CASSQEERGRTDTQYF. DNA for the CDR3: TGTGCCAGCAGCCAAGAGGAGCGGGGGCGCACAGATACGCAGTATTTT.

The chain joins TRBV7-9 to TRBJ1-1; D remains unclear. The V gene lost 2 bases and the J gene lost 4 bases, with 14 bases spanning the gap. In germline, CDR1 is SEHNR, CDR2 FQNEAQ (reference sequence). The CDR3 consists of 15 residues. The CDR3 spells CASSLSGFGFTEAFF. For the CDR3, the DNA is TGTGCCAGCAGCTTATCGGGTTTCGGCTTCACTGAAGCTTTCTTT.

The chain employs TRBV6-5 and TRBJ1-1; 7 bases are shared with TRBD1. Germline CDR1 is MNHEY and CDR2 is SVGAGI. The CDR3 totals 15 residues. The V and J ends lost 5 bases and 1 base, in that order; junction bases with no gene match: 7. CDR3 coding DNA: TGTGCCAGCAGTAACCTGGGACAGAAGAACACTGAAGCTTTCTTT. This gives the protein CASSNLGQKNTEAFF.

CDR3: CSVRTGGRQPQHF. CDR3 coding DNA: TGCAGCGTTCGGACAGGGGGCCGCCAGCCCCAGCATTTT. This rearrangement joins TRBV29-1 to TRBJ1-5, with 11 bases matching TRBD1. After removal of 5 bases from V and 7 bases from J, the junction contained 4 bases not matched to a gene. CDR1 is SQVTM, CDR2 ANQGSEA, per germline. The CDR3 covers 13 residues.

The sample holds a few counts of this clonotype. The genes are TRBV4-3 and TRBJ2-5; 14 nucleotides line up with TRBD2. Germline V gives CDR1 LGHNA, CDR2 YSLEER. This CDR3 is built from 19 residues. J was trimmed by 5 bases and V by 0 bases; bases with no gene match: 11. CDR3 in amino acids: CASSQELGTSGRGGETQYF. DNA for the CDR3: TGCGCCAGCAGCCAAGAGTTAGGGACTAGCGGGAGAGGAGGGGAGACCCAGTACTTC.